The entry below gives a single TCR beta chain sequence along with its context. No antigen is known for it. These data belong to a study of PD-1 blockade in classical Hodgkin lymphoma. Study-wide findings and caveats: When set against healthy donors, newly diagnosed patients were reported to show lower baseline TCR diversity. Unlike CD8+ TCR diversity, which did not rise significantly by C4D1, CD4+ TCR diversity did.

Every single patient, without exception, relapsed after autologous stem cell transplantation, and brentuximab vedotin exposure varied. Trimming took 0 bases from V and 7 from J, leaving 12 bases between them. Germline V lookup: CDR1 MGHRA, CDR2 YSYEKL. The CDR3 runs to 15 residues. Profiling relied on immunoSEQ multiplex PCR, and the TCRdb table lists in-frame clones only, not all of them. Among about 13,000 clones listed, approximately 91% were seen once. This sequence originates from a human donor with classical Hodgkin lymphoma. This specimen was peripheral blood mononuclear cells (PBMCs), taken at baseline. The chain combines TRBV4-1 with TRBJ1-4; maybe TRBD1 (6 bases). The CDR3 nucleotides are TGCGCCAGCAGCCAAGAGGGGGCGCGAGGTGAAAAACTGTTTTTT. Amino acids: CASSQEGARGEKLFF.